This T cell receptor beta chain was identified during a study of shared clonotypes between healthy human individuals. The test was conducted at deep level. Sequenced by immunoSEQ multiplex PCR; TCRdb stores in-frame clones only, minus some. The table lists around 1.9 million clones, under 95% of them singletons. Naive CD8 cells lacked CD45RO and underwent positive selection for CCR7, leaving out terminally differentiated effector memory CD45RA+ cells. The CDR3 is 14 amino acids. V lost 0 bases to trimming and J lost 4 bases, with 8 bases between them. CDR1 is SGDLS and CDR2 is YYNGEE in the germline V gene.

The sequencing sample was made of naive CD8+ T cells from PBMCs. The V call is TRBV9, the J call TRBJ2-1; no firm D call. The receptor was isolated from a man aged 18 to 30 in good health. Some clones in this sample may be carry-over from other donors' samples. CDR3 sequence: CASSVGQIYNEQFF. DNA of the CDR3: TGTGCCAGCAGCGTAGGGCAAATATACAATGAGCAGTTCTTC.